This is a list of T cell receptor beta chains from one sample in a study of T cells after yellow fever vaccination. TCRdb independently ran MiXCR on the 5' RACE reads; one entry per CDR3 protein. The repertoire includes hundreds of thousands of distinct CDR3 sequences, over 8% of them detected once, and 15% to 20% sits in the top ten. The input for sequencing was PBMCs, taken on the day of the first yellow fever vaccination. The receptor source for this set is a man aged 18 to 29 who received the YFV17D yellow fever vaccine. Each CDR3 is given with its conserved first and last residue. D genes are given only for firm matches. Not all rows give a size; the values are once, few, many and, for expanded clones, a class.

d_gene	v_gene	j_gene	abundance	CDR3nt	CDR3aa
TRBD1	TRBV5-1	TRBJ1-2	many	TGCGCCAGCCGCGCCGGGACAGGGACAAGGGGTATCTATGGCTACACCTTC	CASRAGTGTRGIYGYTF
TRBD1	TRBV5-6	TRBJ1-1	many	TGTGCCAGCAGCTTCAGGGGGCGGGCTGAAGCTTTCTTT	CASSFRGRAEAFF
TRBD2	TRBV20-1	TRBJ2-1	-	TGCAGTGCTAGGCAAGCGGGGAACTCCTACAATGAGCAGTTCTTC	CSARQAGNSYNEQFF
-	TRBV12-3/TRBV12-4	TRBJ1-3	few	TGTGCCAGCAGGGGAGTCTGGGGCTCTGGAAACACCATATATTTT	CASRGVWGSGNTIYF
-	TRBV4-2	TRBJ2-6	-	TGTGCCAGCAGCCAAGAAGTTCGTCATGGCGGGGCCAACGTCCTGACTTTC	CASSQEVRHGGANVLTF
-	TRBV6-2/TRBV6-3	TRBJ1-1	many	TGTGCCGGCGGGGGGGGATTCACTGAAGCTTTCTTT	CAGGGGFTEAFF
-	TRBV27	TRBJ2-1	-	TGTGCCAGCGGACTGCAAACGGGCAATGAGCAGTTCTTC	CASGLQTGNEQFF
-	TRBV7-2	TRBJ1-1	few	TGTGCCAGCAGCTTGCGGTTGGGAGTTGGAACTGAAGCTTTCTTT	CASSLRLGVGTEAFF
-	TRBV5-1	TRBJ1-1	many	TGCGCCAGCAGCTCCCCCTTGACTGAGGGCACTGAAGCTTTCTTT	CASSSPLTEGTEAFF
-	TRBV29-1	TRBJ2-1	many	TGCAGCGTTGGGGGGCCCTTGAGTGAGCAGTTCTTC	CSVGGPLSEQFF
-	TRBV20-1	TRBJ2-2	few	TGCAGTGCACAACCTCGCTTTAATGCCGGGGAGCTGTTTTTT	CSAQPRFNAGELFF
TRBD2	TRBV4-3	TRBJ2-3	few	TGCGCCAGCAGCCAAGATAATTTGGCTGGCGGGGGACGACGCACGCAGTATTTT	CASSQDNLAGGGRRTQYF
-	TRBV7-8	TRBJ2-1	-	TGTGCCAGCAGCCCCCGGTGGGCCCGGGGTGAGCAGTTCTTC	CASSPRWARGEQFF
-	TRBV12-3/TRBV12-4	TRBJ1-1	many	TGTGCCAGCAGTTTATTTCTCGGTGAAGCTTTCTTT	CASSLFLGEAFF
TRBD2	TRBV5-1	TRBJ2-1	many	TGCGCCAGCAGCTTGGACCTAGCGGGACCATACAATGAGCAGTTCTTC	CASSLDLAGPYNEQFF
TRBD1	TRBV2	TRBJ1-2	few	TGTGCCAGCAGTCGCCGGGACAGGATCTATGGCTACACCTTC	CASSRRDRIYGYTF
TRBD1	TRBV10-3	TRBJ1-6	-	TGTGCCATCAGTGAGTCGATACAGGGGAGCACACCCCTCCACTTT	CAISESIQGSTPLHF
-	TRBV6-6	TRBJ1-1	-	TGTGCCAGCAGTTATGGAGTTACTGAAGCTTTCTTT	CASSYGVTEAFF